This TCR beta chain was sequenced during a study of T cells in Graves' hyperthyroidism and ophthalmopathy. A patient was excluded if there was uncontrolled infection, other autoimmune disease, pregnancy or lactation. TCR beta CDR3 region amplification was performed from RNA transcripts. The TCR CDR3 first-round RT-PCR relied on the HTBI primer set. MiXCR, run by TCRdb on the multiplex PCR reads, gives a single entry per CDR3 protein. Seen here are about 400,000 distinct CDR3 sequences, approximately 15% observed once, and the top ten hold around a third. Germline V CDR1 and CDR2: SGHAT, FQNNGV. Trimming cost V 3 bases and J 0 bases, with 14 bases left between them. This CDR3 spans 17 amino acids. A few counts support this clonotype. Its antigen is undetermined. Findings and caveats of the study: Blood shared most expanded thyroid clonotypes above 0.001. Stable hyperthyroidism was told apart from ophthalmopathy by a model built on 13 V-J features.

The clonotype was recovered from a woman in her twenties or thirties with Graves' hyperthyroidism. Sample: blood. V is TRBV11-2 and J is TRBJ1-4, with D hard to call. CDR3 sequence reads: CASSFAGRIATNEKLFF. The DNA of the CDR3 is TGTGCCAGCAGCTTCGCTGGACGGATTGCAACTAATGAAAAACTGTTTTTT.